This TCR beta chain was sequenced for a study of PD-L1 blockade in urothelial cancer. At the level of the study: Of prior chemotherapy regimens, patients had received between 0 and 3. Specimens of blood held a median count of roughly 140,000 T cells.

Time point indicated: pretreatment peripheral blood. Patients had urothelial carcinoma that was locally advanced or metastatic. The table came from immunoSEQ multiplex PCR; TCRdb's copy has only in-frame clones and leaves some out. This sample has approximately 32,000 clones; around four fifths occur once, and the top ten carry 6.8%. The sequence was obtained from a man aged 55 to 70 with urothelial cancer. The sample was PBMCs, taken around atezolizumab (anti-PD-L1) treatment.

The CDR3 loop reads CATSRPSDVLTF. The CDR3, as DNA: TGTGCCACCAGCAGACCCAGCGACGTCCTGACTTTC. The J gene is TRBJ2-6, the V gene TRBV15; D ambiguous. The germline V gene has CDR1 LNHNV and CDR2 YYDKDF (reference sequence). This CDR3 has 12 amino acids. The V and J ends lost 2 bases and 11 bases respectively, with 7 bases between them.